This T cell receptor (beta chain) was identified during a study of blood T cells in healthy people across ages. This clonotype has a single count. Individuals who donated were healthy Caucasians from Russia aged roughly 6 to 95. The authors isolated at least 6 million PBMCs per sample. Germline V gene data show CDR1 as GTSNPN and CDR2 as SVGIG (reference sequence). This CDR3 region has 13 residues. Trimming removed 1 base from V and 7 bases from J, with 13 bases in between. Next came a second PCR, run for about 7 to 12 cycles, which used a sample-barcoded 5' primer along with a J-beta primer mix. Individual samples furnished no less than 2.5 million CDR3-containing paired-end reads apiece. TCRdb itself ran the 5' RACE reads through MiXCR, one entry per CDR3 protein. The sample carries some 370,000 distinct CDR3 sequences, 45% to 65% recorded once.

Sample: blood. V usage is TRBV30 and J usage is TRBJ1-1; D remains unclear. This receptor was taken from a man between 60 and 75 years old in good health. The DNA of the CDR3 is TGTGCCTGGAGTGGATTGGGTAGAGGTGAAGCTTTCTTT. Protein: CAWSGLGRGEAFF.